This TCR beta chain was identified in a study of blood T cell repertoires in COVID-19. Trimming cost V 6 bases and J 0 bases, with 17 bases left between them. This CDR3 is built from 16 residues. Germline V CDR1 and CDR2: MRHNA, SNTAGT. The protocol was immunoSEQ multiplex PCR, while the TCRdb copy is restricted to in-frame clones and leaves out a portion. The sample records roughly 250,000 clones, about 80% being singletons. V gene TRBV6-4 combines with J gene TRBJ1-1; no reliable D call. The specimen sequenced was peripheral blood. This receptor was obtained from a human donor in a cohort sampled during active COVID-19. For the CDR3, the DNA is TGTGCCAGCAGCGTCCCCCCACATGCCATGAACACTGAAGCTTTCTTT. Translating it yields CASSVPPHAMNTEAFF.